What follows are 18 T cell receptor beta chains derived from one specimen sequenced in a study of T cells in tumors after PD-1 blockade. Sequencing used immunoSEQ multiplex PCR; TCRdb keeps in-frame clones, though not all of them. The data contain roughly 9,300 clones, around two thirds of them singletons. The source material was tumor tissue, sampled after anti-PD-1 treatment. The receptors here all came from a human donor with basal cell carcinoma.

This rearrangement joins TRBV5-1 to TRBJ2-7; the match to TRBD1 covers 7 bases. V trimming: 4 bases; J trimming: 1 base; junction bases outside the gene matches: 8. This CDR3 contains 15 residues. Germline values: CDR1 SGHRS, CDR2 YFSETQ. The CDR3 loop is CASSKGTEISYEQYF. CDR3 bases: TGCGCCAGCAGCAAGGGGACAGAGATTTCCTACGAGCAGTACTTC.

This rearrangement joins TRBV7-2 to TRBJ2-1, with 10 bases identical to TRBD2. Per the germline V gene, CDR1 is SGHTA and CDR2 is FQGNSA. There are 16 residues in the CDR3. V shed 2 bases, J shed 0 bases, and the junction held 1 base outside the gene matches. CDR3 sequence: CASSLSGGASYNEQFF. The CDR3 DNA follows: TGTGCCAGCAGCTTAAGCGGGGGGGCCTCCTACAATGAGCAGTTCTTC.

The chain couples TRBV19 to TRBJ1-1; D possibly corresponds to TRBD1 (5 bases). Trimming took off 1 base at V and 2 bases at J, with 11 bases between the two ends. In germline, CDR1 is LNHDA, CDR2 SQIVND (reference sequence). This CDR3 has 15 amino acids. CDR3 residues: CASSIGGQGNTEAFF. The CDR3 DNA reads TGTGCCAGTAGTATAGGGGGCCAAGGAAACACTGAAGCTTTCTTT.

V gene TRBV6-6 combines with J gene TRBJ2-7, with 9 bases identical to TRBD1. The CDR3 contains 14 residues. CDR1 and CDR2 from the germline V gene are MNHNY and SVGAGI (reference sequence). After removal of 5 bases from V and 6 bases from J, the junction contained 8 bases not matched to a gene. DNA of the CDR3: TGTGCCAGCAGTCTACAGGGGGCGTCATCCGAGCAGTACTTC. Translated: CASSLQGASSEQYF.

The chain couples TRBV6-1 to TRBJ2-1; D perhaps matches TRBD2 (6 bases). The V end lost 2 bases, the J end lost 7 bases, and 15 bases lay between the germline ends. This CDR3 has 15 residues. Germline CDR1 and CDR2: MNHNS and SASEGT. The CDR3 DNA follows: TGTGCCAGCAGTGAATCCCCTTCGGAGGGGAATGAGCAGTTCTTC. This gives the protein CASSESPSEGNEQFF.

This chain joins TRBV7-8 and TRBJ1-1, with D maybe TRBD1 (5 bases). V was cut by 1 base and J by 12 bases, with 12 bases left in between. Germline CDR1 SGHVS, CDR2 FQNEAQ. The CDR3 runs to 12 residues. Here the CDR3 reads CASSLGGTATFF. The CDR3 DNA reads TGTGCCAGCAGCTTAGGGGGGACGGCAACTTTCTTT.

This clone was counted a few times. This chain joins TRBV6-5 and TRBJ1-4; D is perhaps TRBD1 (5 bases). CDR1 is MNHEY, CDR2 SVGAGI, per germline. The V gene lost 8 bases and the J gene lost 1 base, with 11 bases spanning the gap. The CDR3 spans 14 residues. The CDR3 region has the DNA TGTGCCAGCTCCCGGGACCTAACTAATGAAAAACTGTTTTTT. As protein: CASSRDLTNEKLFF.

The genes are TRBV4-2 and TRBJ1-2, with no clear D. The CDR3 length is 15 residues. Germline lookup yields CDR1 LGHNA and CDR2 YNFKEQ. V lost 0 bases to trimming and J lost 3 bases, with 11 bases between them. The CDR3 nucleotides read TGTGCCAGCAGCCAAGAATGGTTGCAGGACTATGGCTACACCTTC. Its protein is CASSQEWLQDYGYTF.

The chain has TRBV14 and TRBJ2-7, with D uncertain. CDR3 length: 14 residues. The germline V gene encodes CDR1 SGHDN and CDR2 FVKESK. V was cut by 0 bases and J by 5 bases, with 11 bases left in between. The CDR3 sequence is CASSQDFVRNEQYF. The CDR3 nucleotides are TGTGCCAGCAGCCAAGACTTTGTTCGGAACGAGCAGTACTTC.

The chain is built from TRBV11-2 and TRBJ2-5, with D possibly being TRBD1 (5 bases). V was pared by 1 base and J by 2 bases, with 5 bases between. The CDR3 extends over 13 amino acids. The germline gives CDR1 SGHAT, CDR2 FQNNGV. The CDR3 DNA reads as TGTGCCAGCAGCTTAGGACAGCAAGAGACCCAGTACTTC. Its translation is CASSLGQQETQYF.

V gene TRBV11-3 combines with J gene TRBJ2-5, with TRBD2 matching 9 bases. Per germline, CDR1 SGHNT and CDR2 YENEEA. Losses at the gene ends were 1 base for V and 2 bases for J; bases not matched to a gene: 5. The CDR3 loop spans 16 amino acids. CDR3 amino acids: CASSLGLAGEQETQYF. CDR3 bases: TGTGCCAGCAGCTTAGGATTAGCGGGGGAACAAGAGACCCAGTACTTC.

V usage is TRBV6-6 and J usage is TRBJ2-7, with TRBD2 matching over 10 bases. The CDR3 has 15 residues. The J segment lost 4 bases and the V segment lost 0 bases, leaving 3 bases of the junction unmatched. CDR1 is MNHNY, CDR2 SVGAGI, per germline (reference sequence). The CDR3 DNA follows: TGTGCCAGCAGTTACTCGGGACTAGCGAATTACGAGCAGTACTTC. The encoded protein is CASSYSGLANYEQYF.

The chain is built from TRBV10-3 and TRBJ2-1; TRBD2 is a possible D gene (7 bases). V was trimmed by 3 bases and J by 8 bases, leaving 14 bases between them. Germline CDR1 is ENHRY and CDR2 is SYGVKD. CDR3 size: 14 residues. DNA of the CDR3: TGTGCCATCAGTGATCGGGGGGCTAGGGATGAGCAGTTCTTC. It specifies CAISDRGARDEQFF.

The CDR3 DNA reads as TGTGCCAGCAGCTTAGGGCGGGGAGGTAATTCACCCCTCCACTTT. Its protein product is CASSLGRGGNSPLHF. This chain links TRBV7-3 with TRBJ1-6, with unresolved D. The CDR3 covers 15 residues. The V gene's germline CDR1 is SGHTA and CDR2 FQGTGA. V lost 2 bases and J 6 bases, leaving 11 bases between the germline ends.

This clone has a handful of counts. The gene calls are TRBV7-9 and TRBJ1-5; D remains ambiguous. The CDR3 has 13 residues. Germline lookup yields CDR1 SEHNR and CDR2 FQNEAQ (reference sequence). V dropped 5 bases and J dropped 6 bases, with 11 bases sitting between them. In DNA form, the CDR3 reads TGTGCCAGCAGCGAGCGGAAGGGTCAGCCCCAGCATTTT. Translation gives CASSERKGQPQHF.

J is TRBJ1-5 and V is TRBV5-8; D unclear. The CDR3 has 13 residues. Germline lookup yields CDR1 SGHTS and CDR2 YDEGEE. The ends were cut back, 2 bases at V and 2 bases at J, with 5 bases in the middle. CDR3 sequence: CASSFGGNQPQHF. CDR3 sequence (DNA): TGTGCCAGCAGCTTTGGGGGCAATCAGCCCCAGCATTTT.

CDR3 loop: CASSLATRLAGGRGDTQYF. CDR3 coding DNA: TGTGCCAGCAGCTTAGCGACGCGACTAGCGGGGGGCCGGGGAGATACGCAGTATTTT. The chain recombines TRBV7-2 with TRBJ2-3, with 13 bases that match TRBD2. The CDR3 is 19 amino acids. The trim removed 0 bases at V and 5 bases at J, leaving 11 bases unmatched. The germline gives CDR1 SGHTA, CDR2 FQGNSA.

The chain links TRBV19 to TRBJ1-5; D ambiguous. The germline V and J ends were trimmed by 0 bases and 9 bases, with 18 bases remaining between them. The CDR3 runs to 16 residues. The germline gives CDR1 LNHDA, CDR2 SQIVND (reference sequence). CDR3 in DNA: TGTGCCAGTAGTATAGAGGGCAGGTCGACTGGACCGCCCCAGCATTTT. Translation gives CASSIEGRSTGPPQHF.